The 28 T cell receptor beta chains listed next were all sequenced from one sample in a study of identical twins. TCRdb processed the 5' RACE reads anew with MiXCR; each CDR3 protein has one entry. The sample yields 1.5 million or so distinct CDR3 sequences, roughly a third seen once. What was sequenced was cord blood. These receptors originate from a newborn girl in good health.

This clonotype was seen more than once but under ten times. The chain couples TRBV6-5 to TRBJ1-5; perhaps TRBD1 as D (5 bases). Trimming stripped 6 bases from V and 5 bases from J, with 14 bases between. Looked up from germline, CDR1 is MNHEY and CDR2 is SVGAGI. The CDR3 is made up of 14 amino acids. The CDR3 DNA reads as TGTGCCAGCAGGCCAGGGAAGCAGCATCAGCCCCAGCATTTT. It translates to CASRPGKQHQPQHF.

The gene calls are TRBV6-5 and TRBJ1-2, with TRBD1 matching over 8 bases. This CDR3 has 14 amino acids. CDR1 is MNHEY, CDR2 SVGAGI, per germline. Trimming at V came to 4 bases and at J to 6 bases, leaving 7 bases not matched to a gene. CDR3 sequence: CASSFATGDNGYTF. CDR3 nucleotide sequence: TGTGCCAGCAGTTTTGCGACAGGGGATAATGGCTACACCTTC.

This clonotype has more than one count but fewer than ten. V usage is TRBV7-6 and J usage is TRBJ2-3; a weak D match, TRBD2 (6 bases). This CDR3 contains 16 residues. Germline CDR1 is SGHVS and CDR2 is FNYEAQ. The germline V and J ends were trimmed by 2 bases and 3 bases, with 15 bases remaining between them. The CDR3 loop is CASSLTSGSMTDTQYF. DNA for the CDR3: TGTGCCAGCAGCTTAACCAGCGGGTCTATGACAGATACGCAGTATTTT.

The genes are TRBV20-1 and TRBJ2-2; D remains ambiguous. V was shortened by 2 bases and J by 7 bases, with 8 bases between the two germline ends. CDR3 length: 12 residues. CDR1 is DFQATT, CDR2 SNEGSKA, per germline (reference sequence). The DNA of the CDR3 is TGCAGTGCTAGAAGGTTAGGCGGGGAGCTGTTTTTT. It encodes CSARRLGGELFF.

This clonotype was recorded a few times. The chain carries TRBV3-1 and TRBJ1-2; D ambiguous. Trimming stripped 1 base from V and 5 bases from J, with 14 bases between. Germline values: CDR1 LGHDT, CDR2 YNNKEL (reference sequence). The CDR3 contains 15 residues. The CDR3: CASSQVVRPLYGYTF. DNA of the CDR3: TGTGCCAGCAGCCAAGTTGTCAGGCCTCTTTATGGCTACACCTTC.

This CDR3 is CASGLVLRDNNYGYTF. CDR3 DNA: TGTGCTAGTGGTTTGGTACTCCGAGACAACAACTATGGCTACACCTTC. This chain connects TRBV12-5 to TRBJ1-2; D remains unclear. CDR1 and CDR2 (germline): LGHNT, FRNRAP. This CDR3 comprises 16 residues. With 0 bases removed from V and 2 bases from J, the gap between germline ends came to 13 bases. The entire variable domain, with the rest obtained from reference TRBV12-5 and TRBJ1-2, is as follows: DARVTQTPRHKVTEMGQEVTMRCQPILGHNTVFWYRQTMMQGLELLAYFRNRAPLDDSGMPKDRFSAEMPDATLATLKIQPSEPRDSAVYFCASGLVLRDNNYGYTFGSGTRLTVV.

The genes are TRBV7-2 and TRBJ2-2; D call uncertain. The CDR3 extends over 14 amino acids. Germline V gene sequence: CDR1 SGHTA, CDR2 FQGNSA. With 0 bases removed from V and 3 bases from J, the gap between germline ends came to 5 bases. The CDR3 DNA sequence: TGTGCCAGCAGCTTAGCGCGACACACCGGGGAGCTGTTTTTT. This gives the protein CASSLARHTGELFF.

This clonotype was observed a few times. V gene TRBV20-1 combines with J gene TRBJ2-3; tentative D call: TRBD1 (5 bases). The V and J ends lost 3 bases and 2 bases respectively, with 12 bases between them. The CDR3 spans 14 residues. Germline CDR1 DFQATT, CDR2 SNEGSKA (reference sequence). The CDR3 is CSASFVRVTDTQYF. The CDR3 DNA follows: TGCAGTGCTAGCTTTGTCAGGGTCACAGATACGCAGTATTTT.

Points on this clonotype: This may stem from a read error, because a much larger clone lies one nucleotide away. V is TRBV7-2 and J is TRBJ2-1; D may be TRBD2 (5 bases). The DNA end lines up better with TRBJ2-7; the J call may be wrong. This CDR3 comprises 14 residues. Germline V gene data show CDR1 as SGHTA and CDR2 as FQGNSA. In DNA form, the CDR3 reads TGTGCCAGCAGCACCAGAACTAGGATCAATGAGCAGTACTTC. Translated, it gives CASSTRTRINEQYF.

V and J are TRBV10-3 and TRBJ2-3, with D tentatively TRBD1 (5 bases). With 4 bases removed from V and 0 bases from J, the gap between germline ends came to 14 bases. This CDR3 comprises 16 residues. Looked up from germline, CDR1 is ENHRY and CDR2 is SYGVKD. The CDR3 loop reads CAISGWGEDSTDTQYF. CDR3 sequence (DNA): TGTGCCATCAGTGGTTGGGGCGAGGATAGCACAGATACGCAGTATTTT.

This clonotype was recorded at least ten times. CDR3 nucleotide sequence: TGTGCCAGCAGTTACTCAGGGCTAGCGGGAGCCCACGAGCAGTACTTC. Translated, it gives CASSYSGLAGAHEQYF. The rearrangement joins TRBV6-5 to TRBJ2-7; the match to TRBD2 covers 10 bases. The J segment lost 5 bases and the V segment lost 0 bases, leaving 7 bases of the junction unmatched. Germline loops: CDR1 MNHEY, CDR2 SVGAGI. The length of the CDR3 is 16 residues.

About this clonotype: A much larger clonotype is one base distant, so this may be a read error. This chain uses TRBV10-3 with TRBJ2-4; 10 positions match TRBD2. Losses at the gene ends were 6 bases for V and 13 bases for J; bases not matched to a gene: 12. Per germline, CDR1 ENHRY and CDR2 SYGVKD. This CDR3 contains 14 residues. This CDR3 reads CAIRLTSGYNEQYF. In nucleotides, the CDR3 is TGTGCCATCAGGTTGACTAGCGGGTACAATGAGCAGTACTTC.

This clonotype was observed a few times. The chain joins TRBV20-1 to TRBJ2-3; 7 bases fit TRBD1. The junction had 6 bases not matched to a gene; V was cut back by 6 bases and J by 0 bases. This CDR3 contains 14 residues. Germline CDR1 is DFQATT and CDR2 is SNEGSKA (reference sequence). The chain's CDR3 is CSAPTGSSTDTQYF. The CDR3 nucleotides are TGCAGTGCCCCGACAGGGTCGAGCACAGATACGCAGTATTTT.

The rearrangement joins TRBV12-3 or TRBV12-4 to TRBJ2-3; TRBD1 aligns across 7 bases. The CDR3 spans 16 residues. V lost 5 bases and J lost 5; bases outside the gene matches: 13. The CDR3 DNA is TGTGCCAGCAGTCCCCTAGGGGGCCCTGGGGTAGATACGCAGTATTTT. Its protein is CASSPLGGPGVDTQYF.

The genes are TRBV2 and TRBJ1-4; no clear D. V was shortened by 6 bases and J by 0 bases, with 17 bases between the two germline ends. Germline CDR1 SNHLY, CDR2 FYNNEI. This CDR3 is 17 amino acids long. The CDR3 spells CASRRNTLSATNEKLFF. In DNA form, the CDR3 reads TGTGCCAGCAGGCGCAATACTCTCAGTGCAACTAATGAAAAACTGTTTTTT.

This chain uses TRBV6-5 with TRBJ2-3; TRBD2 matches at 8 bases. The V gene end was trimmed by 2 bases and the J gene end by 5 bases; junction bases not matched to a gene: 3. The CDR3 contains 14 residues. Germline V gene data show CDR1 as MNHEY and CDR2 as SVGAGI. CDR3 sequence reads: CASSYREGLDTQYF. CDR3 bases: TGTGCCAGCAGTTACCGGGAGGGCCTAGATACGCAGTATTTT.

The CDR3 bases are TGCGCCAGCAGCGTCGCGGGAGTACTTACGAATGAGCAGTTCTTC. The encoded protein is CASSVAGVLTNEQFF. The chain joins TRBV5-1 to TRBJ2-1, with 7 bases lining up with TRBD2. V was clipped by 4 bases and J by 7 bases; unmatched bases: 11. This CDR3 comprises 15 residues. Germline CDR1 SGHRS, CDR2 YFSETQ. Supplemented by reference TRBV5-1 and TRBJ2-1, the full variable domain reads KAGVTQTPRYLIKTRGQQVTLSCSPISGHRSVSWYQQTPGQGLQFLFEYFSETQRNKGNFPGRFSGRQFSNSRSEMNVSTLELGDSALYLCASSVAGVLTNEQFFGPGTRLTVL.

Comments on this clonotype: A read error may be the cause here, since a much bigger clone is one base away. This chain links TRBV7-7 with TRBJ2-5; no firm D call. The DNA end is a closer match to TRBJ2-7, so the J assignment may be wrong. Germline loops: CDR1 SSHAT, CDR2 FNYEAQ (reference sequence). The CDR3 extends over 14 amino acids. This chain's CDR3 is CASSSSPLSYEQYF. The CDR3 DNA is TGTGCTAGCAGCTCATCACCATTGTCCTACGAGCAGTACTTC.

V is TRBV3-1 and J is TRBJ1-2, with D possibly TRBD1 on 6 matching bases. This CDR3 contains 15 residues. The V gene lost 7 bases and the J gene lost 8 bases, with 23 bases spanning the gap. Germline V lookup: CDR1 LGHDT, CDR2 YNNKEL (reference sequence). CDR3 protein: CASTRGQPDVRGYTF. The DNA of the CDR3 is TGTGCCAGCACCAGAGGACAGCCGGACGTGCGGGGCTACACCTTC.

The rearrangement joins TRBV25-1 to TRBJ1-2; 8 nucleotides line up with TRBD1. The germline CDR1 and CDR2 sequences are MGHDK and SYGVNS. Trimming took 6 bases from V and 6 from J; bases not matched to a gene: 3. The CDR3 is 12 amino acids. CDR3 in amino acids: CASRTGEHGYTF. For the CDR3, the DNA is TGTGCCAGCAGGACAGGGGAACATGGCTACACCTTC.

The V gene is TRBV5-1, the J gene TRBJ2-5; D gene ambiguous. Germline loops: CDR1 SGHRS, CDR2 YFSETQ. Trimming removed 0 bases at V and 11 bases at J, with 20 bases between. The CDR3 contains 15 residues. CDR3 in amino acids: CASSLEGPHTQEQYF. The CDR3 coding sequence is TGCGCCAGCAGCTTGGAGGGCCCCCATACTCAAGAGCAGTACTTC. Combining the CDR3 with reference TRBV5-1 and TRBJ2-5 gives the whole variable domain KAGVTQTPRYLIKTRGQQVTLSCSPISGHRSVSWYQQTPGQGLQFLFEYFSETQRNKGNFPGRFSGRQFSNSRSEMNVSTLELGDSALYLCASSLEGPHTQEQYFGPGTRLLVL.

In its sample, this clonotype was seen a few times. The chain joins TRBV9 to TRBJ2-3; 7 bases fit TRBD2. Germline loops: CDR1 SGDLS, CDR2 YYNGEE. Trimming took 1 base from V and 3 from J; bases not matched to a gene: 5. CDR3 length equals 15 residues. CDR3 amino acids: CASSVLGGPTDTQYF. For the CDR3, the DNA is TGTGCCAGCAGCGTACTGGGAGGGCCGACAGATACGCAGTATTTT.

This rearrangement joins TRBV7-8 to TRBJ2-2; 12 positions match TRBD2. The ends lost 2 bases at V and 6 bases at J; junction bases unmatched: 4. This CDR3 comprises 16 residues. In germline, CDR1 is SGHVS, CDR2 FQNEAQ. The CDR3 DNA reads TGTGCCAGCAGCTTAAAGAGACTAGCGGGAGCCGGGGAGCTGTTTTTT. Translation: CASSLKRLAGAGELFF. Using reference TRBV7-8 and TRBJ2-2 for the parts outside the CDR3, the full variable domain is GAGVSQSPRYKVAKRGQDVALRCDPISGHVSLFWYQQALGQGPEFLTYFQNEAQLDKSGLPSDRFFAERPEGSVSTLKIQRTQQEDSAVYLCASSLKRLAGAGELFFGEGSRLTVL.

The CDR3 region has the DNA TGCAGTGCCGCGGCCAGGACGTATAATTCACCCCTCCACTTT. Its protein is CSAAARTYNSPLHF. The chain links TRBV20-1 to TRBJ1-6, with no clear D. The germline gives CDR1 DFQATT, CDR2 SNEGSKA (reference sequence). The ends were cut back, 6 bases at V and 4 bases at J, with 13 bases in the middle. This CDR3 has 14 residues.

The count of this clonotype is one. V and J are TRBV7-2 and TRBJ2-3; TRBD2 agrees at 12 bases. CDR1 SGHTA and CDR2 FQGNSA come from the germline V gene. This CDR3 has 16 amino acids. J lost 2 bases, V lost 4 bases, and 4 bases had no gene match. The CDR3 is CASSWTSGVVTDTQYF. The CDR3 nucleotides are TGTGCCAGCAGCTGGACTAGCGGGGTGGTCACAGATACGCAGTATTTT.

The chain has TRBV5-5 and TRBJ2-1; 9 nucleotides line up with TRBD1. The CDR3 totals 15 residues. V was pared by 3 bases and J by 8 bases, with 9 bases of the junction left unmatched. The germline V gene has CDR1 SGHKS and CDR2 YYEKEE (reference sequence). CDR3 nucleotide sequence: TGTGCCAGCAGCTCCCGGGACAGGGAGGAGGATGAGCAGTTCTTC. It codes for CASSSRDREEDEQFF.

The rearrangement joins TRBV20-1 to TRBJ2-3; 10 bases agree with TRBD2. V was pared by 5 bases and J by 2 bases, with 7 bases of the junction left unmatched. The CDR3 loop spans 15 amino acids. CDR1 is DFQATT and CDR2 is SNEGSKA in the germline V gene (reference sequence). The CDR3 DNA is TGCAGTGCTTTCGCGACTAGCGGGTACACAGATACGCAGTATTTT. It yields the protein CSAFATSGYTDTQYF.

This clonotype was detected only a few times. Being one base from a much bigger clone, this may be a read error. This chain uses TRBV14 with TRBJ2-1; TRBD1 agrees at 10 bases. The assigned J gene may be wrong: the sequence end matches TRBJ2-7 better. In germline, CDR1 is SGHDN, CDR2 FVKESK. This CDR3 has 15 amino acids. The CDR3 DNA reads as TGTGCCAGCAGCTCTCCGGGACAGGGGTACAATGAGCAGTACTTC. It encodes CASSSPGQGYNEQYF.